These 27 T cell receptor beta chains came from one sample sequenced in a study of control samples from healthy donors and cancer patients. TCRdb keeps only in-frame clones here, not all; method: immunoSEQ multiplex PCR. Counted here are around 140,000 clones, around 90% occurring once; the ten biggest clones make up more than 6.5%. The sample consisted of blood. The receptors come from a man between 18 and 29 years old in good health.

The chain has TRBV19 and TRBJ1-2; the match to TRBD1 covers 8 bases. Germline V gives CDR1 LNHDA, CDR2 SQIVND (reference sequence). V lost 4 bases and J lost 7; bases outside the gene matches: 8. The CDR3 totals 14 residues. The CDR3, as DNA: TGTGCCAGTAGTACCCGACTCGGACAGGGTGGCTACACCTTC. This translates into CASSTRLGQGGYTF.

The CDR3 nucleotides read TGTGCCATCAGAAATCAGAACACTGAAGCTTTCTTT. It specifies CAIRNQNTEAFF. This chain uses TRBV10-3 with TRBJ1-1; no definite D call. The CDR3 is 12 residues long. Per germline, CDR1 ENHRY and CDR2 SYGVKD. The V gene lost 6 bases and the J gene lost 1 base, with 6 bases spanning the gap.

Only a few counts were recorded for this clone. The rearrangement uses TRBV4-3 and TRBJ2-3; 10 nucleotides match TRBD2. Germline V lookup: CDR1 LGHNA, CDR2 YSLEER. This CDR3 contains 17 residues. V shed 0 bases, J shed 4 bases, and the junction held 7 bases outside the gene matches. The CDR3 nucleotides are TGCGCCAGCAGCCAAGATCCAGCGGGGGGGATAGCAGATACGCAGTATTTT. Translating it yields CASSQDPAGGIADTQYF.

Regarding this clone: An end of the junction differs from the germline gene, which may be a read error. V gene TRBV19 combines with J gene TRBJ2-7, with D perhaps TRBD1 or TRBD2 (5 bases each). The CDR3 loop spans 14 amino acids. CDR1 and CDR2 from the germline V gene are LNHDA and SQIVND (reference sequence). The CDR3 DNA sequence: TGTGCCAGCAGGGAGAACCCCTTTGGCTACGAGCAGTGCTTC. Translated: CASRENPFGYEQCF.

This clone was observed once. Other DNA sequences in the same sample also yield this CDR3. This sequence joins TRBV29-1 and TRBJ2-7, with D possibly matching TRBD1 (5 bases). The V gene lost 2 bases and the J gene lost 6 bases, with 5 bases spanning the gap. The CDR3 runs 10 residues. Germline V gives CDR1 SQVTM, CDR2 ANQGSEA. DNA of the CDR3: TGCAGCGTTGAACAGGGCGAGCAGTACTTC. It specifies CSVEQGEQYF.

The V gene is TRBV7-3, the J gene TRBJ2-3; no clear D gene. The CDR3 runs to 12 residues. Trimming shortened V by 4 bases and J by 1 base, and 3 bases separated the two germline ends. Germline V lookup: CDR1 SGHTA, CDR2 FQGTGA. For the CDR3, the DNA is TGTGCCAGCAGCTCTGGCACAGATACGCAGTATTTT. Encoded protein: CASSSGTDTQYF. Supplemented by reference TRBV7-3 and TRBJ2-3, the full variable domain reads GAGVSQTPSNKVTEKGKYVELRCDPISGHTALYWYRQSLGQGPEFLIYFQGTGAADDSGLPNDRFFAVRPEGSVSTLKIQRTERGDSAVYLCASSSGTDTQYFGPGTRLTVL.

The chain joins TRBV4-3 to TRBJ1-1, with 9 bases aligning to TRBD1. Germline V lookup: CDR1 LGHNA, CDR2 YSLEER. Trimming took 2 bases from V and 5 from J; bases not matched to a gene: 9. The CDR3 extends over 16 amino acids. The CDR3 DNA is TGCGCCAGCAGCCAATTAATTGGGACAGGGACAACTGAAGCTTTCTTT. It translates to CASSQLIGTGTTEAFF.

The V call is TRBV9, the J call TRBJ2-3, with a weak D call TRBD2 (5 bases). This CDR3 region has 16 residues. From germline, CDR1 is SGDLS and CDR2 YYNGEE. V was trimmed by 0 bases and J by 6 bases, leaving 17 bases between them. The CDR3 coding sequence is TGTGCCAGCAGCGTAGATTCGGGAAATACCGGGGATACGCAGTATTTT. This translates into CASSVDSGNTGDTQYF.

The V gene is TRBV4-2, the J gene TRBJ2-5; D gene unclear. Germline V gives CDR1 LGHNA, CDR2 YNFKEQ. V was trimmed by 4 bases and J by 3 bases, leaving 12 bases between them. The CDR3 contains 14 residues. The CDR3 here is CASSLDGTKETQYF. CDR3 in DNA: TGTGCCAGCAGCCTCGACGGAACTAAAGAGACCCAGTACTTC.

J is TRBJ1-1 and V is TRBV15, with 7 bases fitting TRBD1. This CDR3 is built from 15 residues. J gave up 1 base and V 1 base, and 3 bases lay outside the gene matches. CDR1 LNHNV and CDR2 YYDKDF come from the germline V gene (reference sequence). The CDR3 reads CATSRGGTENTEAFF. The CDR3 DNA reads as TGTGCCACCAGCAGAGGAGGGACAGAGAACACTGAAGCTTTCTTT.

The chain employs TRBV28 and TRBJ1-6; D is uncertain. Germline CDR1 is MDHEN and CDR2 is SYDVKM. CDR3 length: 13 residues. V lost 4 bases, J lost 10 bases, and 11 bases lay in between. In DNA, the CDR3 is TGTGCCAGCAGTTCCCTGATCCGATCACCCCTCCACTTT. It specifies CASSSLIRSPLHF.

J is TRBJ1-1 and V is TRBV6-4; a weak D match, TRBD1 (6 bases). Germline-derived CDR1 and CDR2 are MRHNA and SNTAGT. The CDR3 sequence is 13 residues long. V dropped 5 bases and J dropped 4 bases, with 11 bases sitting between them. CDR3 sequence reads: CASSYREGTEAFF. The CDR3 bases are TGTGCCAGCAGTTACAGGGAAGGCACTGAAGCTTTCTTT.

The gene calls are TRBV11-3 and TRBJ2-3; no clear D gene. Germline CDR1 reads SGHNT; CDR2 reads YENEEA. The CDR3 extends over 14 amino acids. Deletions cut 4 bases from V and 0 bases from J, with 8 bases between. The CDR3 spells CASSSGRSTDTQYF. The CDR3, as DNA: TGTGCCAGCAGCTCTGGCAGGAGCACAGATACGCAGTATTTT. Combining the CDR3 with reference TRBV11-3 and TRBJ2-3 gives the whole variable domain EAGVVQSPRYKIIEKKQPVAFWCNPISGHNTLYWYLQNLGQGPELLIRYENEEAVDDSQLPKDRFSAERLKGVDSTLKIQPAELGDSAVYLCASSSGRSTDTQYFGPGTRLTVL.

V is TRBV19 and J is TRBJ2-3; 7 bases agree with TRBD1. This CDR3 is built from 14 residues. Germline CDR1 and CDR2: LNHDA and SQIVND (reference sequence). Trimming cost V 1 base and J 4 bases; bases outside gene matches: 2. CDR3 DNA: TGTGCCAGTAGTATAGGGCAGGGGGCAGATACGCAGTATTTT. This translates into CASSIGQGADTQYF.

The chain links TRBV3-1 (or the pseudogene TRBV3-2) to TRBJ2-2; the D gene is possibly TRBD2 (6 bases). With 3 bases removed from V and 4 bases from J, the gap between germline ends came to 18 bases. The CDR3 has 17 residues. In germline, CDR1 is LGHDT, CDR2 YNNKEL (reference sequence). The CDR3 is CASSQGSTSLTTGELFF. In DNA, the CDR3 is TGTGCCAGCAGCCAGGGGTCAACTAGCCTGACCACCGGGGAGCTGTTTTTT.

This chain links TRBV7-9 with TRBJ2-7; D gene unclear. Germline assignment: CDR1 SEHNR and CDR2 FQNEAQ (reference sequence). The V end was cut by 5 bases, the J end by 3 bases, with 5 bases between. The CDR3 length is 11 residues. The CDR3 bases are TGTGCCAGCAGCCACAGCTACGAGCAGTACTTC. Translating gives CASSHSYEQYF.

This clone was recorded a few times. The chain carries TRBV4-2 and TRBJ2-2, with a possible D match to TRBD1 (5 bases). The CDR3 runs to 12 residues. Deletions cut 6 bases from V and 6 bases from J, with 8 bases between. Germline V gene data show CDR1 as LGHNA and CDR2 as YNFKEQ. In DNA form, the CDR3 reads TGTGCCAGCAGAAGGGGTTCCGGGGAGCTGTTTTTT. This sequence encodes CASRRGSGELFF.

The V gene is TRBV19, the J gene TRBJ1-2, with D perhaps matching TRBD1 (6 bases). V lost 6 bases to trimming and J lost 0 bases, with 17 bases between them. Germline V CDR1 and CDR2: LNHDA, SQIVND (reference sequence). The length of the CDR3 is 16 residues. CDR3 sequence (DNA): TGTGCCAGTAGGCGACAGGCGAGACTAGCTAACTATGGCTACACCTTC. Translated: CASRRQARLANYGYTF.

This clone was picked up a small number of times. The chain has TRBV11-2 and TRBJ2-2, with no clear D. Trimming removed 2 bases from V and 9 bases from J, with 7 bases in between. The CDR3 sequence is 12 residues long. Germline CDR1 and CDR2: SGHAT and FQNNGV. CDR3 in amino acids: CASSLLIRELFF. The DNA for the CDR3 is TGTGCCAGCAGCTTACTAATAAGGGAGCTGTTTTTT.

This clone was detected only once. J is TRBJ1-4 and V is TRBV10-3; D gene ambiguous. CDR3 length: 13 residues. In germline, CDR1 is ENHRY, CDR2 SYGVKD. Trimming took off 11 bases at V and 0 bases at J, with 10 bases between the two ends. The CDR3 spells CASAEATNEKLFF. CDR3 coding DNA: TGTGCCTCTGCTGAGGCAACTAATGAAAAACTGTTTTTT.

The chain joins TRBV30 to TRBJ1-3; D gene ambiguous. Trimming shortened V by 2 bases and J by 4 bases, and 6 bases separated the two germline ends. The germline CDR1 and CDR2 sequences are GTSNPN and SVGIG (reference sequence). This CDR3 has 12 amino acids. The CDR3 bases are TGTGCCTGGAGTACGGGGGGAAACACCATATATTTT. This codes for CAWSTGGNTIYF.

CDR3 nucleotide sequence: TGTGCCAGCAGCATCACGCAGGTGATCTCTGAAGCTTTCTTT. Residues: CASSITQVISEAFF. This chain joins TRBV5-6 and TRBJ1-1; no clear D. V was trimmed by 4 bases and J by 6 bases, leaving 16 bases between them. In germline, CDR1 is SGHDT, CDR2 YYEEEE. CDR3 length: 14 residues.

This chain joins TRBV3-1 (or the pseudogene TRBV3-2) and TRBJ1-5; D not resolved. Germline V gene lookup returns CDR1 LGHDT and CDR2 YNNKEL (reference sequence). Trimming shortened V by 0 bases and J by 6 bases, and 12 bases separated the two germline ends. This CDR3 has 15 residues. DNA of the CDR3: TGTGCCAGCAGCCAAGATGGGTACAGCGGTCAGCCCCAGCATTTT. Translated: CASSQDGYSGQPQHF.

This clone has more than one count but fewer than ten. The chain is built from TRBV4-2 and TRBJ1-1; D remains unclear. V was pared by 0 bases and J by 7 bases, with 12 bases between. This CDR3 comprises 14 residues. Germline CDR1 is LGHNA and CDR2 is YNFKEQ. For the CDR3, the DNA is TGTGCCAGCAGCCAAGACGGGTCTGGGATTGAAGCTTTCTTT. As protein: CASSQDGSGIEAFF.

The rearrangement uses TRBV27 and TRBJ2-5; 9 nucleotides agree with TRBD1. The CDR3 totals 17 residues. Looked up from germline, CDR1 is MNHEY and CDR2 is SMNVEV (reference sequence). V lost 4 bases to trimming and J lost 4 bases; unmatched junction nucleotides: 13. CDR3 sequence: CASSSPRDRDPPETQYF. The CDR3 DNA is TGTGCCAGCAGTTCCCCCCGGGACAGGGATCCCCCAGAGACCCAGTACTTC.

This chain joins TRBV19 and TRBJ1-3, with TRBD1 matching 7 bases. Germline trimming cut 0 bases from V and 4 bases from J; bases unmatched to any gene: 6. This CDR3 is built from 16 residues. Germline V lookup: CDR1 LNHDA, CDR2 SQIVND (reference sequence). The chain's CDR3 is CASSIEAQGGGNTIYF. The CDR3 DNA sequence: TGTGCCAGTAGTATAGAGGCGCAGGGGGGCGGAAACACCATATATTTT.

The chain couples TRBV7-2 to TRBJ1-1, with D perhaps matching TRBD1 (5 bases). The germline V and J ends were trimmed by 1 base and 4 bases, with 7 bases remaining between them. This CDR3 has 13 amino acids. The germline CDR1 and CDR2 sequences are SGHTA and FQGNSA. The CDR3: CASSLGGGTEAFF. CDR3 DNA: TGTGCCAGCAGCTTAGGGGGCGGCACTGAAGCTTTCTTT.